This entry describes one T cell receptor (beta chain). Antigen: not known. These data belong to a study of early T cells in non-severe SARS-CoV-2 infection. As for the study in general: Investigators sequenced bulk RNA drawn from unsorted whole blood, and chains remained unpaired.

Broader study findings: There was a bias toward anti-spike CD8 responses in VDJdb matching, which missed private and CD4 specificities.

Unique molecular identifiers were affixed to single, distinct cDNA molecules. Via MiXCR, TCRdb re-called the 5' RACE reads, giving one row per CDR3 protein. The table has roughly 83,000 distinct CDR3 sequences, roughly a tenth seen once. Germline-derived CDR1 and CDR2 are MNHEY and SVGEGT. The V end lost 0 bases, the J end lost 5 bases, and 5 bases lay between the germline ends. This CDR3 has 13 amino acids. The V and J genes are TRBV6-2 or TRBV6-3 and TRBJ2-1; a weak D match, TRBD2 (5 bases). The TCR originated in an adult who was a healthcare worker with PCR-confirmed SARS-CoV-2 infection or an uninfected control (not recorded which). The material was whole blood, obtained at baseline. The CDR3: CASSYSRDNEQFF. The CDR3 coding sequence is TGTGCCAGCAGTTACTCGAGGGACAATGAGCAGTTCTTC.